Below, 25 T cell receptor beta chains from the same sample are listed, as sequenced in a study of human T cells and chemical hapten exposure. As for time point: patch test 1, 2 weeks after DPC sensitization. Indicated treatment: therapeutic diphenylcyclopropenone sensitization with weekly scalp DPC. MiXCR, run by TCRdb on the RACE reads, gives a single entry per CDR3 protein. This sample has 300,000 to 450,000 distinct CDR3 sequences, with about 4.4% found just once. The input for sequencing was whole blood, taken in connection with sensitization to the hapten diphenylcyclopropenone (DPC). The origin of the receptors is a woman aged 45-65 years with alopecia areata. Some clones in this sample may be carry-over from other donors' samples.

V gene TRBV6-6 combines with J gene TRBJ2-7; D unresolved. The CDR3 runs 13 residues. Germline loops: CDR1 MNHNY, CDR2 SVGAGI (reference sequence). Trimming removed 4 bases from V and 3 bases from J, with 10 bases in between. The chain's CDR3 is CASSWSQHYEQYF. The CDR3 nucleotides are TGTGCCAGCAGTTGGAGCCAGCACTACGAGCAGTACTTC.

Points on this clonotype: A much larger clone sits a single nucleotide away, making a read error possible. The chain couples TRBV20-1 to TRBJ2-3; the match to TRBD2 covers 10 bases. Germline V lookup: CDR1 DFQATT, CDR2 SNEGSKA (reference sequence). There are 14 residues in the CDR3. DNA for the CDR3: TGCGGAAATCTCGGGACTAGCGACACAGATACGCAGTATTTT. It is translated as CGNLGTSDTDTQYF.

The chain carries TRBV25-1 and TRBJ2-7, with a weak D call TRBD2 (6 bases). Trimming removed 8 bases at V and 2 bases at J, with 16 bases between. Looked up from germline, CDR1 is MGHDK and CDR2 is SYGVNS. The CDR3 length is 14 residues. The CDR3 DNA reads TGTGCCAGCTCTGAAGGGGCGGGGACCTACGAGCAGTACTTC. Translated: CASSEGAGTYEQYF.

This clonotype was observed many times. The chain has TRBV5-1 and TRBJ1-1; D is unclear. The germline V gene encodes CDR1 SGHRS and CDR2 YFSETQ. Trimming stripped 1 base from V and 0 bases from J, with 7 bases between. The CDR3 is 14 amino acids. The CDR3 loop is CASSLPSMNTEAFF. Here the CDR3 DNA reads TGCGCCAGCAGCTTGCCCTCTATGAACACTGAAGCTTTCTTT.

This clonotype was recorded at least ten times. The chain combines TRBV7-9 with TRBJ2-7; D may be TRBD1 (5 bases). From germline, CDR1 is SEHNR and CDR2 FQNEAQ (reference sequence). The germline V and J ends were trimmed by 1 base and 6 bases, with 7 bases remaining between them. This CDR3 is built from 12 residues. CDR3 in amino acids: CASSLDRGEQYF. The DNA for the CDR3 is TGTGCCAGCAGCTTAGATAGGGGCGAGCAGTACTTC.

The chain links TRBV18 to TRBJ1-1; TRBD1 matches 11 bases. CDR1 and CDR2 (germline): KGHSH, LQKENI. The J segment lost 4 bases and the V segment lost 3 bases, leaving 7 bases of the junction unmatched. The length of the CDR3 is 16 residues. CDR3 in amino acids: CASSPWTGGGSTEAFF. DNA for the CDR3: TGTGCCAGCTCACCTTGGACAGGGGGCGGGAGCACTGAAGCTTTCTTT.

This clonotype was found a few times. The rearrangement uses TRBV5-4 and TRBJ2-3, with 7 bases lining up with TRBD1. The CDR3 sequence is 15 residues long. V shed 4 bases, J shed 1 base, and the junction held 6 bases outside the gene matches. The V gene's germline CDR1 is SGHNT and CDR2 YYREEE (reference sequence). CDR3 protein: CASSQTGTRTDTQYF. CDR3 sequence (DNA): TGTGCCAGCAGCCAGACAGGGACCCGCACAGATACGCAGTATTTT. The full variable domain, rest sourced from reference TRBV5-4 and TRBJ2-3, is ETGVTQSPTHLIKTRGQQVTLRCSSQSGHNTVSWYQQALGQGPQFIFQYYREEENGRGNFPPRFSGLQFPNYSSELNVNALELDDSALYLCASSQTGTRTDTQYFGPGTRLTVL.

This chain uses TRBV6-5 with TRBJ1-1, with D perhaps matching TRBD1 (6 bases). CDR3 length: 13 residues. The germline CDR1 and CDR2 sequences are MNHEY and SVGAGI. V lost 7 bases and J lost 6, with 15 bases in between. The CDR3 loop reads CASTLLGGSEAFF. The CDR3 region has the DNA TGTGCCAGCACCTTATTAGGGGGGTCTGAAGCTTTCTTT.

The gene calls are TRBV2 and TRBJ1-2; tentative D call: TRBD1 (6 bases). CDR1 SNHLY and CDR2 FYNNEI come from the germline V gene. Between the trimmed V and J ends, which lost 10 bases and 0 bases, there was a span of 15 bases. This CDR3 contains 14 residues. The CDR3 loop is CATEAGASNYGYTF. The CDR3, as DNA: TGTGCCACCGAGGCGGGGGCCTCTAACTATGGCTACACCTTC.

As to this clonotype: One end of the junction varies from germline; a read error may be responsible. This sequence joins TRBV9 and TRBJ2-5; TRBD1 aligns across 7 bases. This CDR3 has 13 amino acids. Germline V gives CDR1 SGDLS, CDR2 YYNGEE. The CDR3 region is CAGSMTGSETQYF. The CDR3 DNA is TGTGCCGGCAGCATGACAGGGTCGGAGACCCAGTACTTC.

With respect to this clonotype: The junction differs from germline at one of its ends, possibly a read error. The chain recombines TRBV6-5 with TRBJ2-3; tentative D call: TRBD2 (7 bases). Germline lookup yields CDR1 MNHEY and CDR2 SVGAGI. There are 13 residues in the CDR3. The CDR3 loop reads CVSRGLHTDTQYF. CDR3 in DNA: TGTGTCAGCAGGGGACTACACACAGATACGCAGTATTTT.

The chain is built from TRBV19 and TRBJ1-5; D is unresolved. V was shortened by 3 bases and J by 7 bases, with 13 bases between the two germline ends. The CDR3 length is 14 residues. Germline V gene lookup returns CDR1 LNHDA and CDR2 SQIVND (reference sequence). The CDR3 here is CASSIDTQRQPQHF. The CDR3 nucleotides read TGTGCCAGTAGTATCGACACACAACGACAGCCCCAGCATTTT.

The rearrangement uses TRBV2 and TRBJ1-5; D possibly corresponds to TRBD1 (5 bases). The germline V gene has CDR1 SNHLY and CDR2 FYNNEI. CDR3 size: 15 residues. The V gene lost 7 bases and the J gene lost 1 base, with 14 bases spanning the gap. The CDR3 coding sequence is TGTGCCAGCACCGACGGGGGTTCGAGCAATCAGCCCCAGCATTTT. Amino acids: CASTDGGSSNQPQHF. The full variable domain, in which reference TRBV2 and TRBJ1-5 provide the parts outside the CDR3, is EPEVTQTPSHQVTQMGQEVILRCVPISNHLYFYWYRQILGQKVEFLVSFYNNEISEKSEIFDDQFSVERPDGSNFTLKIRSTKLEDSAMYFCASTDGGSSNQPQHFGDGTRLSIL.

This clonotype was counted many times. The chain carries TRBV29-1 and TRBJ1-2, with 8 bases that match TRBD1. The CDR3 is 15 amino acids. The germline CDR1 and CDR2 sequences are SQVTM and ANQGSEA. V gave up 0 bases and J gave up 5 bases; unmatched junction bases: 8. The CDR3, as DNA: TGCAGCGTTGAAGATCGGGACAGGACCTATTATGGCTACACCTTC. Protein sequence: CSVEDRDRTYYGYTF.

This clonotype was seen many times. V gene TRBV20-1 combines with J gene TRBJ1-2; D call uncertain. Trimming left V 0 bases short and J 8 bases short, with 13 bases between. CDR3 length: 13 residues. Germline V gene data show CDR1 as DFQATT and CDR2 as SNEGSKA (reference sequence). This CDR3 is CSARDYRLEGYTF. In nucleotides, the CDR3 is TGCAGTGCTAGAGATTATCGCTTGGAAGGCTACACCTTC.

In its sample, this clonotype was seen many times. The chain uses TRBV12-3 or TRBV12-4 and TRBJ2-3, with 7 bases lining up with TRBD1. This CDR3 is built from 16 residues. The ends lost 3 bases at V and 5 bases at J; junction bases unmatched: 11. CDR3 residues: CASSFWTGRVQDTQYF. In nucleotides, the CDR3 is TGTGCCAGCAGTTTCTGGACAGGACGGGTACAAGATACGCAGTATTTT.

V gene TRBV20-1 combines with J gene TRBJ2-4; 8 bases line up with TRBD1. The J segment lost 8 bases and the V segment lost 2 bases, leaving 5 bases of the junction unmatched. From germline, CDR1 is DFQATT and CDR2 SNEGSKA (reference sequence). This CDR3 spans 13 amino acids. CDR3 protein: CSARNRGSDIQYF. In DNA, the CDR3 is TGCAGTGCTAGAAACAGGGGGTCGGACATTCAGTACTTC.

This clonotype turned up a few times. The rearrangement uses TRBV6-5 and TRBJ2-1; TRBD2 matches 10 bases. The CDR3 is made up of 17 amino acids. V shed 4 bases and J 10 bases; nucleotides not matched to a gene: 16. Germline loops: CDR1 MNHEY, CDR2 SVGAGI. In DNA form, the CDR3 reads TGTGCCAGCAGTTCCGCAAGGGAGCAGCGGGGGGGCAGGGAGCAGTTCTTC. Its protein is CASSSAREQRGGREQFF.

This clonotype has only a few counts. In DNA, the CDR3 is TGTGCCAGCAGTTACGGGAGTGGCTACACCTTC. Encoded protein: CASSYGSGYTF. This chain connects TRBV6-6 to TRBJ1-2; D is ambiguous. Germline CDR1 and CDR2: MNHNY and SVGAGI (reference sequence). V lost 2 bases and J lost 7, with 5 bases in between. The CDR3 spans 11 residues.

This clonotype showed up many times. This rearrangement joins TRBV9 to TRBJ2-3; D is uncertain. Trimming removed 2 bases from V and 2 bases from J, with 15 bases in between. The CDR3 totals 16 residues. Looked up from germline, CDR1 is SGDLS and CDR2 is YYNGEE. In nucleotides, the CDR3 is TGTGCCAGCAGCGTTGGGGTCAGCCTATCCACAGATACGCAGTATTTT. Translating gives CASSVGVSLSTDTQYF.

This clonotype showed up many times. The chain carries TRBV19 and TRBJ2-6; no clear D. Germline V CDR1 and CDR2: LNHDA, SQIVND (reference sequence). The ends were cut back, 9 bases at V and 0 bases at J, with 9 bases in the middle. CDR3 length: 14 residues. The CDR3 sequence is CASSPLSGANVLTF. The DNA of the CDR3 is TGTGCCAGCTCACCACTCTCTGGGGCCAACGTCCTGACTTTC.

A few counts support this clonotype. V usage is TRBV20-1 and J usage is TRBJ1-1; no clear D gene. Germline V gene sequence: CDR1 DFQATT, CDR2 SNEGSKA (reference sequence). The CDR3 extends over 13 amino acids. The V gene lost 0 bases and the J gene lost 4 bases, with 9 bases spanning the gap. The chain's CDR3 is CSAREAAGTEAFF. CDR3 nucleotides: TGCAGTGCTAGAGAAGCGGCCGGCACTGAAGCTTTCTTT.

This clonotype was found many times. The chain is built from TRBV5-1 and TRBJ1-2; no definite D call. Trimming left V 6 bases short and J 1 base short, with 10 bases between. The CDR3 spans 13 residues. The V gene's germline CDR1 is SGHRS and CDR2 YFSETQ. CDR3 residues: CASTLSLNYGYTF. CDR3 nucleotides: TGCGCCAGCACCCTATCGCTTAACTATGGCTACACCTTC. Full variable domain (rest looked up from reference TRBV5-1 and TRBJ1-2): KAGVTQTPRYLIKTRGQQVTLSCSPISGHRSVSWYQQTPGQGLQFLFEYFSETQRNKGNFPGRFSGRQFSNSRSEMNVSTLELGDSALYLCASTLSLNYGYTFGSGTRLTVV.

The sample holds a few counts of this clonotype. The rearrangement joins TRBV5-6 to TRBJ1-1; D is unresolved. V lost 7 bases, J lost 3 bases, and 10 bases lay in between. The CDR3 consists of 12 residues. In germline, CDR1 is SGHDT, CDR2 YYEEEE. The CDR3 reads CASGGRDTEAFF. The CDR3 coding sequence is TGTGCCAGCGGTGGAAGGGACACTGAAGCTTTCTTT.

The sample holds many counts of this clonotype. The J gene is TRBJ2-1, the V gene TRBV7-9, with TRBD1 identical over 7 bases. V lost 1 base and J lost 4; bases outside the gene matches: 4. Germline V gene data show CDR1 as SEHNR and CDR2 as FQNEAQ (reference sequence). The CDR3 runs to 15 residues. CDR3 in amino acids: CASSLDWDRYNEQFF. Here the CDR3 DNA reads TGTGCCAGCAGCTTAGACTGGGACAGATACAATGAGCAGTTCTTC.